The 24 T cell receptor beta chains below all came from one sample that was sequenced in a study of technical replicates of blood from a few donors. The method was immunoSEQ multiplex PCR; TCRdb's version includes in-frame clones alone and lacks a portion of them. The table records about 75,000 clones, roughly nine tenths of them present only once. The sequenced material came from T cells isolated from PBMCs. The receptors stem from a human donor in good health.

The chain couples TRBV13 to TRBJ2-1; 8 nucleotides line up with TRBD2. The CDR3 has 14 residues. From germline, CDR1 is PRHDT and CDR2 FYEKMQ (reference sequence). V lost 0 bases and J lost 7; bases outside the gene matches: 2. This CDR3 is CASSLGGGGNEQFF. The CDR3 coding sequence is TGTGCCAGCAGCTTAGGCGGGGGGGGAAATGAGCAGTTCTTC.

V usage is TRBV9 and J usage is TRBJ2-3, with 8 positions matching TRBD2. V gave up 2 bases and J gave up 6 bases; unmatched junction bases: 17. This CDR3 has 18 residues. Looked up from germline, CDR1 is SGDLS and CDR2 is YYNGEE. CDR3 residues: CASSVTTLNGGGSDTQYF. The CDR3 DNA sequence: TGTGCCAGCAGCGTCACCACTCTCAACGGCGGGGGGAGCGATACGCAGTATTTT.

This clone was observed once. The DNA for the CDR3 is TGCGCCAGCAGCCAAGAGAGAGCCTACGAGCAGTACTTC. Translated, it gives CASSQERAYEQYF. This sequence joins TRBV4-3 and TRBJ2-7; the D is unclear. V was trimmed by 0 bases and J by 2 bases, leaving 5 bases between them. CDR3 size: 13 residues. Germline CDR1 LGHNA, CDR2 YSLEER.

The chain joins TRBV6-6 to TRBJ2-7, with a weak D call TRBD2 (5 bases). Trimming took off 4 bases at V and 0 bases at J, with 10 bases between the two ends. Germline V CDR1 and CDR2: MNHNY, SVGAGI (reference sequence). The length of the CDR3 is 14 residues. CDR3 coding DNA: TGTGCCAGCAGTTTGAGCGGTAGCTCCTACGAGCAGTACTTC. This translates into CASSLSGSSYEQYF.

The V call is TRBV10-3, the J call TRBJ1-4, with D hard to call. Germline V gene sequence: CDR1 ENHRY, CDR2 SYGVKD. The CDR3 loop spans 14 amino acids. V was pared by 3 bases and J by 1 base, with 6 bases between. The CDR3 spells CAISEGRTNEKLFF. CDR3 bases: TGTGCCATCAGTGAAGGGAGAACTAATGAAAAACTGTTTTTT.

The chain combines TRBV27 with TRBJ2-7; no clear D gene. The V gene's germline CDR1 is MNHEY and CDR2 SMNVEV (reference sequence). V dropped 3 bases and J dropped 4 bases, with 4 bases sitting between them. This CDR3 contains 11 residues. The CDR3 here is CASSFGYEQYF. CDR3 DNA sequence: TGTGCCAGCAGTTTCGGGTACGAGCAGTACTTC.

This chain connects TRBV7-3 to TRBJ2-3; 7 positions agree with TRBD1. The CDR3 consists of 15 residues. The V gene's germline CDR1 is SGHTA and CDR2 FQGTGA. Unmatched junction bases numbered 4, after V lost 4 bases and J lost 0 bases. The CDR3 region is CASSSDRRSTDTQYF. The CDR3 DNA reads TGTGCCAGCAGCTCGGACAGGCGTAGCACAGATACGCAGTATTTT.

This rearrangement joins TRBV4-2 to TRBJ1-4, with 12 bases fitting TRBD1. J lost 8 bases, V lost 0 bases, and 4 bases had no gene match. CDR1 and CDR2 from the germline V gene are LGHNA and YNFKEQ. This CDR3 has 16 amino acids. This CDR3 reads CASSQDRGTGGEKLFF. CDR3 coding DNA: TGTGCCAGCAGCCAAGATCGGGGGACAGGGGGCGAAAAACTGTTTTTT.

V is TRBV13 and J is TRBJ1-5; 7 bases match TRBD1. The trim removed 7 bases at V and 1 base at J, leaving 16 bases unmatched. There are 18 residues in the CDR3. From germline, CDR1 is PRHDT and CDR2 FYEKMQ (reference sequence). In DNA form, the CDR3 reads TGTGCCAGCAAAGGGGTAAAGAGCGACAGGGCCAGCAATCAGCCCCAGCATTTT. Its protein is CASKGVKSDRASNQPQHF. The whole variable domain, filled in from reference TRBV13 and TRBJ1-5, reads AAGVIQSPRHLIKEKRETATLKCYPIPRHDTVYWYQQGPGQDPQFLISFYEKMQSDKGSIPDRFSAQQFSDYHSELNMSSLELGDSALYFCASKGVKSDRASNQPQHFGDGTRLSIL.

J is TRBJ1-2 and V is TRBV5-4; D call uncertain. V shed 4 bases and J shed 5 bases, with 18 bases lying between them. CDR3 length equals 15 residues. Germline V gives CDR1 SGHNT, CDR2 YYREEE (reference sequence). CDR3 coding DNA: TGTGCCAGCAGCCCCGGGGAGGTGATAGGGTATGGCTACACCTTC. It encodes CASSPGEVIGYGYTF.

V and J are TRBV5-6 and TRBJ2-1, with D tentatively TRBD2 (5 bases). The CDR3 loop spans 14 amino acids. Trimming removed 3 bases at V and 2 bases at J, with 9 bases between. Germline values: CDR1 SGHDT, CDR2 YYEEEE. This chain's CDR3 is CASSSGMAYNEQFF. Written as DNA, the CDR3 is TGTGCCAGCAGCTCGGGGATGGCCTACAATGAGCAGTTCTTC. Filled out from reference TRBV5-6 and TRBJ2-1, the complete variable domain reads DAGVTQSPTHLIKTRGQQVTLRCSPKSGHDTVSWYQQALGQGPQFIFQYYEEEERQRGNFPDRFSGHQFPNYSSELNVNALLLGDSALYLCASSSGMAYNEQFFGPGTRLTVL.

The genes are TRBV30 and TRBJ2-7, with D possibly TRBD2 on 6 matching bases. The germline gives CDR1 GTSNPN, CDR2 SVGIG (reference sequence). V lost 4 bases and J 6 bases, leaving 10 bases between the germline ends. The CDR3 is 11 residues long. This CDR3 is CAWKLGGEQYF. In nucleotides, the CDR3 is TGTGCCTGGAAATTGGGGGGCGAGCAGTACTTC. Filled out from reference TRBV30 and TRBJ2-7, the complete variable domain reads SQTIHQWPATLVQPVGSPLSLECTVEGTSNPNLYWYRQAAGRGLQLLFYSVGIGQISSEVPQNLSASRPQDRQFILSSKKLLLSDSGFYLCAWKLGGEQYFGPGTRLTVT.

This chain connects TRBV11-2 to TRBJ1-2, with D perhaps TRBD1 (6 bases). The CDR3 is made up of 13 amino acids. V was clipped by 4 bases and J by 6 bases, with 12 bases between them. Per the germline V gene, CDR1 is SGHAT and CDR2 is FQNNGV. DNA of the CDR3: TGTGCCAGCAGCTCGACAGGACTCCATGGCTACACCTTC. Its protein product is CASSSTGLHGYTF.

The J gene is TRBJ1-5, the V gene TRBV10-3, with D tentatively TRBD1 (5 bases). CDR3 length: 15 residues. CDR1 is ENHRY, CDR2 SYGVKD, per germline. Between the trimmed V and J ends, which lost 2 bases and 4 bases, there was a span of 12 bases. The CDR3, as DNA: TGTGCCATCAGTGAGAAATGGGGCGAAAATCAGCCCCAGCATTTT. The encoded protein is CAISEKWGENQPQHF.

In DNA, the CDR3 is TGTGCCAGCAGCATCGACAGGGAACACGAGCAGTACTTC. Protein product: CASSIDREHEQYF. V usage is TRBV7-6 and J usage is TRBJ2-7; 7 bases line up with TRBD1. V shed 5 bases and J 5 bases; nucleotides not matched to a gene: 6. CDR3 length equals 13 residues. The germline V gene encodes CDR1 SGHVS and CDR2 FNYEAQ.

This chain connects TRBV4-1 to TRBJ1-4; TRBD1 matches 11 bases. CDR1 and CDR2 from the germline V gene are MGHRA and YSYEKL. The junction had 6 bases not matched to a gene; V was cut back by 1 base and J by 8 bases. There are 16 residues in the CDR3. CDR3 sequence: CASSQGGGTGGEKLFF. The CDR3 DNA follows: TGCGCCAGCAGCCAAGGGGGTGGGACAGGGGGAGAAAAACTGTTTTTT.

As for this clone: The junction and the germline gene differ at one end; a read error may be behind it. The J gene is TRBJ2-2, the V gene TRBV27; possible D gene TRBD2, 7 bases. CDR3 length equals 11 residues. Germline CDR1 MNHEY, CDR2 SMNVEV (reference sequence). As DNA, the CDR3 is TGTGCCAGCAGCCAGGGAGGGGGGCTGTTTTTT. Encoded protein: CASSQGGGLFF.

The V and J genes are TRBV7-9 and TRBJ2-1; 7 positions match TRBD2. From germline, CDR1 is SEHNR and CDR2 FQNEAQ (reference sequence). This CDR3 comprises 15 residues. The junction had 7 bases not matched to a gene; V was cut back by 5 bases and J by 3 bases. CDR3 in DNA: TGTGCCAGCAGCGCCTCCGGCGGGAGCTACAATGAGCAGTTCTTC. Protein: CASSASGGSYNEQFF.

The chain combines TRBV4-2 with TRBJ2-5; 9 bases map to TRBD2. This CDR3 contains 15 residues. CDR1 LGHNA and CDR2 YNFKEQ come from the germline V gene. The V gene end was trimmed by 0 bases and the J gene end by 5 bases; junction bases not matched to a gene: 4. The CDR3 region is CASSQEQAGGETQYF. The DNA of the CDR3 is TGTGCCAGCAGCCAAGAGCAGGCGGGAGGGGAGACCCAGTACTTC.

To note about this clone: Additional DNA sequences in this sample encode the identical CDR3. The chain links TRBV5-1 to TRBJ1-1; D is unclear. V lost 0 bases to trimming and J lost 2 bases, with 8 bases between them. The CDR3 consists of 14 residues. The V gene's germline CDR1 is SGHRS and CDR2 YFSETQ. This CDR3 is CASSLGQVNTEAFF. CDR3 sequence (DNA): TGCGCCAGCAGCTTGGGGCAGGTAAACACTGAAGCTTTCTTT. The entire variable domain, with the rest obtained from reference TRBV5-1 and TRBJ1-1, is as follows: KAGVTQTPRYLIKTRGQQVTLSCSPISGHRSVSWYQQTPGQGLQFLFEYFSETQRNKGNFPGRFSGRQFSNSRSEMNVSTLELGDSALYLCASSLGQVNTEAFFGQGTRLTVV.

The chain is built from TRBV4-1 and TRBJ2-3, with 7 bases identical to TRBD2. The CDR3 length is 14 residues. The V segment lost 9 bases and the J segment 2 bases; nucleotides outside the gene matches: 8. Germline-derived CDR1 and CDR2 are MGHRA and YSYEKL. The CDR3 here is CASSPSGTTDTQYF. The CDR3 region has the DNA TGCGCCAGTTCCCCAAGCGGGACCACAGATACGCAGTATTTT.

The chain joins TRBV20-1 to TRBJ2-1, with TRBD2 as a possible D gene (6 bases). The CDR3 has 11 amino acids. In germline, CDR1 is DFQATT, CDR2 SNEGSKA (reference sequence). The ends were cut back, 5 bases at V and 8 bases at J, with 10 bases in the middle. The CDR3 here is CSAGDWDEQFF. Here the CDR3 DNA reads TGCAGTGCTGGGGACTGGGATGAGCAGTTCTTC.

This clone was counted between two and nine times. The V gene is TRBV15, the J gene TRBJ1-5, with TRBD1 matching over 7 bases. Germline V gene data show CDR1 as LNHNV and CDR2 as YYDKDF (reference sequence). The CDR3 is 15 amino acids. V gave up 0 bases and J gave up 6 bases; unmatched junction bases: 5. In DNA form, the CDR3 reads TGTGCCACCAGCAGAGAAAGGACAGGTCTTCAGCCCCAGCATTTT. Its protein product is CATSRERTGLQPQHF.

This clone appeared a few times. This chain connects TRBV2 to TRBJ1-1, with unresolved D. Trimming removed 9 bases from V and 3 bases from J, with 20 bases in between. The CDR3 sequence is 15 residues long. Germline lookup yields CDR1 SNHLY and CDR2 FYNNEI. The CDR3 here is CASNYPDGSDTEAFF. CDR3 nucleotide sequence: TGTGCCAGTAATTATCCTGATGGCAGTGACACTGAAGCTTTCTTT.